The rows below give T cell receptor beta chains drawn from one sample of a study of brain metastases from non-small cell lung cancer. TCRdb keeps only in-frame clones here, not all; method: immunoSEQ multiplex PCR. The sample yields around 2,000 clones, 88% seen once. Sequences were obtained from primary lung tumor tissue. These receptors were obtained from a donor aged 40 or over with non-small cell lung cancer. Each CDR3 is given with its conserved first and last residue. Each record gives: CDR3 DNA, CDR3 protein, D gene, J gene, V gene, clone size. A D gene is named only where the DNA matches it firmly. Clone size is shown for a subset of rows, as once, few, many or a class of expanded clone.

CDR3nt: TGTGCCAGCAGCCAGACAGGGGAAGGTCAGCCCCAGCATTTT
CDR3aa: CASSQTGEGQPQHF
d_gene: TRBD1
j_gene: TRBJ1-5
v_gene: TRBV6-5
abundance: NA

CDR3nt: TGCGCCAGCAGCCCCCGGGACAGCCGAAGGGTCGATGAAGCTTTCTTT
CDR3aa: CASSPRDSRRVDEAFF
d_gene: TRBD1
j_gene: TRBJ1-1
v_gene: TRBV5-1
abundance: NA

CDR3nt: TGTGCCATCAGTGACCCTGGACAGGGGATAAACACCGGGGAGCTGTTTTTT
CDR3aa: CAISDPGQGINTGELFF
d_gene: TRBD1
j_gene: TRBJ2-2
v_gene: TRBV10-3
abundance: NA

CDR3nt: TGTGCCAGTACTCGGGACAGAGCGGGCTATGGCTACACCTTC
CDR3aa: CASTRDRAGYGYTF
d_gene: TRBD1
j_gene: TRBJ1-2
v_gene: TRBV19
abundance: NA

CDR3nt: TGTGCCAGCAGCGCGTCCTACGAGCAGTACTTC
CDR3aa: CASSASYEQYF
d_gene: NA
j_gene: TRBJ2-7
v_gene: TRBV7-2
abundance: NA

CDR3nt: TGTGCCAGCAGCTCCTATGGAGGAGAGACCCAGTACTTC
CDR3aa: CASSSYGGETQYF
d_gene: NA
j_gene: TRBJ2-5
v_gene: TRBV7-9
abundance: NA

CDR3nt: TGTGCCAGTAGTATAGAGAGAGGTTTTACCGCTGAAGCTTTCTTT
CDR3aa: CASSIERGFTAEAFF
d_gene: NA
j_gene: TRBJ1-1
v_gene: TRBV19
abundance: NA

CDR3nt: TGTGCCAGTAGTTCCAGAGACAGGGTATCCTATAATTCACCCCTCCACTTT
CDR3aa: CASSSRDRVSYNSPLHF
d_gene: TRBD1
j_gene: TRBJ1-6
v_gene: TRBV19
abundance: NA

CDR3nt: TGTGCCAGCAGCTTTGGACTAGCGGGGGAAGAGACCCAGTACTTC
CDR3aa: CASSFGLAGEETQYF
d_gene: TRBD2
j_gene: TRBJ2-5
v_gene: TRBV7-9
abundance: NA

CDR3nt: TGTGCCAGCAGCTTGGCGTTTCGGCAAGAGACCCAGTACTTC
CDR3aa: CASSLAFRQETQYF
d_gene: NA
j_gene: TRBJ2-5
v_gene: TRBV5-4
abundance: NA

CDR3nt: TGTGCCAGCAGCGTAGTCGAATCGGCAGGTGGAGCCTCTGGAAACACCATATATTTT
CDR3aa: CASSVVESAGGASGNTIYF
d_gene: NA
j_gene: TRBJ1-3
v_gene: TRBV9
abundance: NA

CDR3nt: TGTGCTAGCAGCTTCCACGGGAGGTACAATGAGCAGTTCTTC
CDR3aa: CASSFHGRYNEQFF
d_gene: TRBD2
j_gene: TRBJ2-1
v_gene: TRBV7-3
abundance: NA

CDR3nt: TGTGCCAGCAGCAGGGGGACAGGCAGGGATTCACCCCTCCACTTT
CDR3aa: CASSRGTGRDSPLHF
d_gene: TRBD1
j_gene: TRBJ1-6
v_gene: TRBV5-6
abundance: NA

CDR3nt: TGTGCCAGCAGCTTAGCCGGGGGGCGGATGGGTGAAAAACTGTTTTTT
CDR3aa: CASSLAGGRMGEKLFF
d_gene: NA
j_gene: TRBJ1-4
v_gene: TRBV7-6
abundance: once

CDR3nt: TGTGCCAGCAGTTTTGGCAGCAACACTGAAGCTTTCTTT
CDR3aa: CASSFGSNTEAFF
d_gene: NA
j_gene: TRBJ1-1
v_gene: TRBV12-3/TRBV12-4
abundance: few

CDR3nt: TGTGCCAGCAGCTTACAGTCGAGGGGAAATAATTCACCCCTCCACTTT
CDR3aa: CASSLQSRGNNSPLHF
d_gene: NA
j_gene: TRBJ1-6
v_gene: TRBV7-2
abundance: NA

CDR3nt: TGTGCCAGCAGTTATGGGAGACTGAGGACCGGGGAGCTGTTTTTT
CDR3aa: CASSYGRLRTGELFF
d_gene: NA
j_gene: TRBJ2-2
v_gene: TRBV6-6
abundance: NA

CDR3nt: TGTGCCAGTTCCGCGGGACTCGAGGGTTTGCGGGGTGAAGCTTTCTTT
CDR3aa: CASSAGLEGLRGEAFF
d_gene: NA
j_gene: TRBJ1-1
v_gene: TRBV19
abundance: NA

CDR3nt: TGTGCCAGCAGTGAAGACTCAGGGGGTGCCACTGAAGCTTTCTTT
CDR3aa: CASSEDSGGATEAFF
d_gene: TRBD1
j_gene: TRBJ1-1
v_gene: TRBV6-4
abundance: few

CDR3nt: TGTGCCAGCGGCCGTTCCCTCGGACCAAGCTCCTACAATGAGCAGTTCTTC
CDR3aa: CASGRSLGPSSYNEQFF
d_gene: NA
j_gene: TRBJ2-1
v_gene: TRBV25-1
abundance: NA

CDR3nt: TGTGCCAGCAGTTTGTCAATTTCGGGGGTTGAAAAACTGTTTTTT
CDR3aa: CASSLSISGVEKLFF
d_gene: NA
j_gene: TRBJ1-4
v_gene: TRBV7-9
abundance: NA

CDR3nt: TGTGTCAGTAGTATAAGCCGCGGACAGGGAGGGACCGGGGAGCTGTTTTTT
CDR3aa: CVSSISRGQGGTGELFF
d_gene: NA
j_gene: TRBJ2-2
v_gene: TRBV19
abundance: NA

CDR3nt: TGTGCCAGTAGCGACAGGGTTGGGAATTCACCCCTCCACTTT
CDR3aa: CASSDRVGNSPLHF
d_gene: TRBD1
j_gene: TRBJ1-6
v_gene: TRBV19
abundance: NA